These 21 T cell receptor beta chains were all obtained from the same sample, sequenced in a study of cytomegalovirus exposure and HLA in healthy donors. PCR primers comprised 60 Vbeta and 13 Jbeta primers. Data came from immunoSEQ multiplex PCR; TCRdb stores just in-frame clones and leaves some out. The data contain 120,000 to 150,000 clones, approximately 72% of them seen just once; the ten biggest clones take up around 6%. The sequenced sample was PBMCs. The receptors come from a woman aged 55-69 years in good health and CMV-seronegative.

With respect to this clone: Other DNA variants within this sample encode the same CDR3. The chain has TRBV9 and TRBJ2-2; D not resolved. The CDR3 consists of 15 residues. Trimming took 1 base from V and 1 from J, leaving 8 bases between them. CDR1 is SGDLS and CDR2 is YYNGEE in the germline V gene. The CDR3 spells CASSVYSGNTGELFF. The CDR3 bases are TGTGCCAGCAGCGTATATTCCGGGAACACCGGGGAGCTGTTTTTT. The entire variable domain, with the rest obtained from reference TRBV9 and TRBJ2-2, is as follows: DSGVTQTPKHLITATGQRVTLRCSPRSGDLSVYWYQQSLDQGLQFLIQYYNGEERAKGNILERFSAQQFPDLHSELNLSSLELGDSALYFCASSVYSGNTGELFFGEGSRLTVL.

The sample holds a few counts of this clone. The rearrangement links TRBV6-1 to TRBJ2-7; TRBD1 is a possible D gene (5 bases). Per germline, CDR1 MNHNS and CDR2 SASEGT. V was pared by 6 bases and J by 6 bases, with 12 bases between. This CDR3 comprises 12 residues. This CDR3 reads CASRVGVLEQYF. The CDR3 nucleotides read TGTGCCAGCAGGGTAGGGGTCCTCGAGCAGTACTTC.

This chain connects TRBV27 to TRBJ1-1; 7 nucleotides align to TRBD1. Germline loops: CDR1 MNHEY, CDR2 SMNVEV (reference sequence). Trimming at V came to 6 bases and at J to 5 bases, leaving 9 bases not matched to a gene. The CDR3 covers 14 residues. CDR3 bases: TGTGCCAGCAGCGTACAGGGGTGGGATACTGAAGCTTTCTTT. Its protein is CASSVQGWDTEAFF.

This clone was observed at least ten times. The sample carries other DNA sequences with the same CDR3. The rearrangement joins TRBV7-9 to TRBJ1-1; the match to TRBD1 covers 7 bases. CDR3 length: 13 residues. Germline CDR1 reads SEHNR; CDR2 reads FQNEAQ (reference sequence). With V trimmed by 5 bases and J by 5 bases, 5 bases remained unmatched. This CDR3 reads CASSPQGRTEAFF. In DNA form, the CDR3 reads TGTGCCAGCAGCCCACAGGGGAGGACTGAAGCTTTCTTT.

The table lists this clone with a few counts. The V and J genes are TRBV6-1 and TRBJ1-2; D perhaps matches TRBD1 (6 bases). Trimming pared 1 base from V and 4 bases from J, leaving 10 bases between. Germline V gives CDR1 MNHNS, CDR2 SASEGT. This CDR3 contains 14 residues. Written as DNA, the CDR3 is TGTGCCAGCAGTGAAGGGGGGGGCTCCTATGGCTACACCTTC. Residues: CASSEGGGSYGYTF.

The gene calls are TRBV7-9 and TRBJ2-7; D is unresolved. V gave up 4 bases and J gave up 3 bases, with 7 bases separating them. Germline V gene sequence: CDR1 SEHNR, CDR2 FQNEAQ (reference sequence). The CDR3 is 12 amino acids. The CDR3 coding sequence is TGTGCCAGCAGCTCCCTAGTCTACGAGCAGTACTTC. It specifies CASSSLVYEQYF. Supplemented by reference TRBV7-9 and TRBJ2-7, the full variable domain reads DTGVSQNPRHKITKRGQNVTFRCDPISEHNRLYWYRQTLGQGPEFLTYFQNEAQLEKSRLLSDRFSAERPKGSFSTLEIQRTEQGDSAMYLCASSSLVYEQYFGPGTRLTVT.

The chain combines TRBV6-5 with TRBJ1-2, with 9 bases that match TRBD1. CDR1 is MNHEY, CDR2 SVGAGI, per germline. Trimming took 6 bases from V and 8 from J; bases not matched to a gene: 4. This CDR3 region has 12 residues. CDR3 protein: CASSGTGMGYTF. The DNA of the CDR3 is TGTGCCAGCAGCGGGACAGGGATGGGCTACACCTTC.

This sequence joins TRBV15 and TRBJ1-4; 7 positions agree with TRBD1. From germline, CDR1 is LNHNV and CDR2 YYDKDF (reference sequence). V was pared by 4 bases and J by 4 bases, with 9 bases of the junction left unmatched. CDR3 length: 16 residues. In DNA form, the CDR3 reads TGTGCCACCAGCACCCCCGGACAGGAGTATAATGAAAAACTGTTTTTT. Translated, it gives CATSTPGQEYNEKLFF.

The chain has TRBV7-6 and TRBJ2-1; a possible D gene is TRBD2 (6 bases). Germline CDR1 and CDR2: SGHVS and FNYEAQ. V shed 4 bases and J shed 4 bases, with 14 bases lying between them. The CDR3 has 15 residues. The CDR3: CASSSGTQPYNEQFF. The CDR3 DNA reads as TGTGCCAGCAGCTCTGGGACTCAACCATACAATGAGCAGTTCTTC.

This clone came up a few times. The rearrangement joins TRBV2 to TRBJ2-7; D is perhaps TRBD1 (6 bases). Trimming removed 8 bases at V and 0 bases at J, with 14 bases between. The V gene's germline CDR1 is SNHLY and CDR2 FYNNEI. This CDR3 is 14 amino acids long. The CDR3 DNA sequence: TGTGCCAGCCTCGGACCACAGGGCTCCTACGAGCAGTACTTC. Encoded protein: CASLGPQGSYEQYF. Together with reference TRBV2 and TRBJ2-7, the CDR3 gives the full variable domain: EPEVTQTPSHQVTQMGQEVILRCVPISNHLYFYWYRQILGQKVEFLVSFYNNEISEKSEIFDDQFSVERPDGSNFTLKIRSTKLEDSAMYFCASLGPQGSYEQYFGPGTRLTVT.

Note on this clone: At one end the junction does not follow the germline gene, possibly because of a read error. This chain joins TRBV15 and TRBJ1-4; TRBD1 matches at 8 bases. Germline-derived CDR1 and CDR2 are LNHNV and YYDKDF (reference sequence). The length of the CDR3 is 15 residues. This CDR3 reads CATSSGQGLNKKLFF. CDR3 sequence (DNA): TGTGCCACCAGCTCCGGACAGGGCCTTAATAAAAAACTGTTTTTT.

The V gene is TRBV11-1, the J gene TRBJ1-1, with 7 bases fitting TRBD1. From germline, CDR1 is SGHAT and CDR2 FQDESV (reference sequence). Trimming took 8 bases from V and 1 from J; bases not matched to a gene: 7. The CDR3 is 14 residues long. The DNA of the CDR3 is TGTGCCAGCGCCCCCGACAGGGCGAACACTGAAGCTTTCTTT. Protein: CASAPDRANTEAFF.

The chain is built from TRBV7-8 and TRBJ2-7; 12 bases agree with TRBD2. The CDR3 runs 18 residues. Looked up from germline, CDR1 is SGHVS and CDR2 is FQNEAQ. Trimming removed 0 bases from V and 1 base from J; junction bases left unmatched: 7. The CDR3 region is CASSLASSGGGPSYEQYF. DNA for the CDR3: TGTGCCAGCAGCTTAGCTTCTAGCGGGGGGGGACCATCCTACGAGCAGTACTTC. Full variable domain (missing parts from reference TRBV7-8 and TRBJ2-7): GAGVSQSPRYKVAKRGQDVALRCDPISGHVSLFWYQQALGQGPEFLTYFQNEAQLDKSGLPSDRFFAERPEGSVSTLKIQRTQQEDSAVYLCASSLASSGGGPSYEQYFGPGTRLTVT.

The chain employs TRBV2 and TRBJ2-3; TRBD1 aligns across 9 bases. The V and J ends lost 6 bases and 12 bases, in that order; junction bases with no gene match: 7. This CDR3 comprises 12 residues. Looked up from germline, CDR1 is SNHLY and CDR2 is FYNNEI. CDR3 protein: CASRPGTGPQYF. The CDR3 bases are TGTGCCAGCAGGCCCGGGACAGGGCCCCAGTATTTT.

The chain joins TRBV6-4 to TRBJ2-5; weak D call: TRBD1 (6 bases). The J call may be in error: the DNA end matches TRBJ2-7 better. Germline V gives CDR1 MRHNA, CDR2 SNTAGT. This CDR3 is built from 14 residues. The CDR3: CASSDDRSLYEQYF. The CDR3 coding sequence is TGTGCCAGCAGTGACGACAGGAGTCTCTACGAGCAGTACTTC.

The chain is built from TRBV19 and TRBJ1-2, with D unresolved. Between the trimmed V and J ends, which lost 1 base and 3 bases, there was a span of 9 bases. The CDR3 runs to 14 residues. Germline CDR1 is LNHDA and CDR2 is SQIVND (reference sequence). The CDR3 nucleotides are TGTGCCAGTAGTATAGCGGGATTACACTATGGCTACACCTTC. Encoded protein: CASSIAGLHYGYTF.

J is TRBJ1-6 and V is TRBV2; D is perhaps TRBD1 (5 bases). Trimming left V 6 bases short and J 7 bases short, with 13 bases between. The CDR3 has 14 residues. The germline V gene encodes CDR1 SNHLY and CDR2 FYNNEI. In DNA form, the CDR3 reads TGTGCCAGCAGCTCGACAGCTTCGAATTCACCCCTCCACTTT. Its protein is CASSSTASNSPLHF.

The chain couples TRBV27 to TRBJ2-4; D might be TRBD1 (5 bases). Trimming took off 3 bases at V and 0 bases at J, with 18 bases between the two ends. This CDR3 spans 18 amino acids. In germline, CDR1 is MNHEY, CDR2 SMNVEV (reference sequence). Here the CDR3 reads CASSFRGTTALAKNIQYF. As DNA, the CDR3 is TGTGCCAGCAGTTTCCGTGGCACGACAGCTCTAGCCAAAAACATTCAGTACTTC.

The CDR3 sequence is CASSTNGRGGGYEQYF. DNA for the CDR3: TGTGCCAGCTCGACGAACGGACGGGGAGGCGGGTACGAGCAGTACTTC. The chain carries TRBV28 and TRBJ2-7; perhaps TRBD2 as D (6 bases). V lost 8 bases and J 4 bases, leaving 24 bases between the germline ends. Germline V gene data show CDR1 as MDHEN and CDR2 as SYDVKM. CDR3 length equals 16 residues.

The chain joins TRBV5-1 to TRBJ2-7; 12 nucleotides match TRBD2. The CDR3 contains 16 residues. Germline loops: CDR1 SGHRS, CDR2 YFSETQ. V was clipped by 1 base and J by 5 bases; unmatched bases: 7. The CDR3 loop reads CASSLRLAGASNEQYF. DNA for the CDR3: TGCGCCAGCAGCTTGCGACTAGCGGGAGCTAGTAACGAGCAGTACTTC.

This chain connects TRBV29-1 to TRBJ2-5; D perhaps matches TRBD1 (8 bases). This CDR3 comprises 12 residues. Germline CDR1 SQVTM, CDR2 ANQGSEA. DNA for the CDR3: TGCAGTTGTTACAGGGGGGGAGAGACCCAGTACTTC. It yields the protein CSCYRGGETQYF. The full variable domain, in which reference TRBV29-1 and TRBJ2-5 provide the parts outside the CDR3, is SAVISQKPSRDICQRGTSLTIQCQVDSQVTMMFWYRQQPGQSLTLIATANQGSEATYESGFVIDKFPISRPNLTFSTLTVSNMSPEDSSIYLCSCYRGGETQYFGPGTRLLVL.